The rows below give T cell receptor beta chains drawn from one sample of a study of post-analysis software for immune sequencing data. TCRdb reprocessed the PCR reads via MiXCR and lists one record per CDR3 protein. The sample carries fewer than 850,000 distinct CDR3 sequences, 40% to 55% recorded once. The sample comprised blood. The receptors were sampled from a girl aged 10-17 years with multiple sclerosis. Both conserved end residues are part of each CDR3. D genes are given only for firm matches. Clone size is not always given. Where it is, it says once, few, many or a class for expanded clones.

d_call,cdr3_length,v_call,clone_size,j_call,cdr3_aa,cdr3_nt
NA,13,TRBV11-2,few,TRBJ2-3,CASSSFRADTQYF,TGTGCCAGCAGCTCGTTTAGGGCAGATACGCAGTATTTT
NA,14,TRBV15,few,TRBJ2-7,CATSRDTSSYEQYF,TGTGCCACCAGCAGAGATACAAGTTCCTACGAGCAGTACTTC
NA,16,TRBV6-5,NA,TRBJ2-7,CASSYSKLALTYEQYF,TGTGCCAGCAGTTACTCGAAGCTAGCGCTAACCTACGAGCAGTACTTC
NA,13,TRBV5-4,once,TRBJ2-3,CASNSGVADTQYF,TGTGCCAGCAATTCGGGAGTTGCAGATACGCAGTATTTT
TRBD2,12,TRBV11-2,few,TRBJ2-5,CASSSPGGAQYF,TGTGCCAGCAGCTCTCCCGGGGGGGCCCAGTACTTC
TRBD2,16,TRBV7-7,NA,TRBJ2-7,CASSLGLAGAEYEQYF,TGTGCTAGCAGCTTAGGGCTAGCGGGAGCAGAATACGAGCAGTACTTC
NA,13,TRBV29-1,NA,TRBJ1-1,CSVEEPRNTEAFF,TGCAGCGTTGAGGAACCAAGAAACACTGAAGCTTTCTTT
TRBD1,17,TRBV9,NA,TRBJ2-1,CASSAGMGTGAWDEQFF,TGTGCCAGCAGCGCCGGAATGGGGACAGGGGCATGGGATGAGCAGTTCTTC
NA,13,TRBV7-9,NA,TRBJ1-1,CASRETTNTEAFF,TGTGCCAGCAGAGAGACAACTAACACTGAAGCTTTCTTT
TRBD2,13,TRBV7-2,NA,TRBJ2-1,CASGGRSYNEQFF,TGTGCCAGTGGCGGGAGGTCCTACAATGAGCAGTTCTTC
NA,15,TRBV4-2,few,TRBJ2-7,CASSPQERADYEQYF,TGTGCCAGCAGCCCACAGGAGAGGGCGGACTACGAGCAGTACTTC
NA,15,TRBV5-8,NA,TRBJ2-7,CASSLAPLQDYEQYF,TGTGCCAGCAGCTTGGCCCCCTTACAGGACTACGAGCAGTACTTC
TRBD2,14,TRBV20-1,NA,TRBJ2-7,CSARTSGATYEQYF,TGCAGTGCTCGGACTAGCGGGGCCACCTACGAGCAGTACTTC
NA,12,TRBV28,few,TRBJ2-7,CASSLLRGEQYF,TGTGCCAGCAGTTTGTTGCGGGGCGAGCAGTACTTC
NA,12,TRBV7-9,few,TRBJ1-5,CASSRDSSPQHF,TGTGCCAGCAGTCGCGACAGCTCGCCCCAGCATTTT
TRBD2,16,TRBV7-9,many,TRBJ2-7,CASRQLAGPSSYEQYF,TGTGCCAGCAGACAACTAGCGGGTCCCAGCTCCTACGAGCAGTACTTC
TRBD2,14,TRBV30,NA,TRBJ2-7,CAWSSSGSTYEQYF,TGTGCCTGGAGTAGTAGCGGGAGCACCTACGAGCAGTACTTC
NA,15,TRBV19,NA,TRBJ2-7,CASSINQGQSYEQYF,TGTGCCAGTAGTATAAACCAGGGGCAGTCCTACGAGCAGTACTTC
NA,15,TRBV12-5,few,TRBJ2-3,CASDRGRISTDTQYF,TGTGCTAGTGACAGAGGCAGGATTAGCACAGATACGCAGTATTTT
TRBD1,16,TRBV20-1,NA,TRBJ2-4,CSAPEGQGVSKNIQYF,TGCAGTGCCCCCGAGGGACAGGGTGTTTCCAAAAACATTCAGTACTTC
TRBD1,16,TRBV4-2,NA,TRBJ2-1,CASSQVGQGSYNEQFF,TGTGCCAGCAGCCAAGTCGGACAGGGTTCCTACAATGAGCAGTTCTTC
TRBD1,14,TRBV11-3,few,TRBJ2-3,CASSWTGLPDTQYF,TGTGCCAGCAGCTGGACAGGGCTCCCAGATACGCAGTATTTT
NA,14,TRBV7-9,few,TRBJ2-3,CASSPQGPTDTQYF,TGTGCCAGCAGCCCCCAAGGGCCCACAGATACGCAGTATTTT
NA,11,TRBV7-2,NA,TRBJ2-5,CASSFGRALYF,TGTGCCAGCAGCTTCGGTAGGGCCCTGTACTTC
NA,15,TRBV9,NA,TRBJ1-3,CASSLTTGRGNTIYF,TGTGCCAGCAGCCTAACGACAGGCCGTGGAAACACCATATATTTT
NA,16,TRBV10-3,NA,TRBJ2-1,CAISEPEGLFYNEQFF,TGTGCCATCAGTGAGCCGGAGGGACTCTTTTACAATGAGCAGTTCTTC
TRBD1,16,TRBV20-1,few,TRBJ2-7,CSARDLLGTEQYEQYF,TGCAGTGCTAGAGATCTTCTCGGGACAGAGCAATACGAGCAGTACTTC
TRBD1,14,TRBV29-1,few,TRBJ2-7,CSVSTGDTLYEQYF,TGCAGCGTATCGACAGGGGATACCCTCTACGAGCAGTACTTC
TRBD1,17,TRBV12-3/TRBV12-4,few,TRBJ2-7,CASSFVATGGAQLEQYF,TGTGCCAGCAGTTTTGTCGCGACAGGGGGCGCCCAGTTAGAGCAGTACTTC
NA,13,TRBV7-6,NA,TRBJ2-7,CASSLESLAEQYF,TGTGCCAGCAGCTTAGAATCCTTGGCCGAGCAGTACTTC
TRBD2,17,TRBV5-1,NA,TRBJ2-5,CALGPVGTSGCGETQYF,TGCGCTCTGGGGCCAGTAGGGACTAGCGGGTGCGGGGAGACCCAGTACTTC
TRBD1,15,TRBV4-3,few,TRBJ2-3,CASSQRQGWADTQYF,TGCGCCAGCAGCCAACGACAGGGATGGGCAGATACGCAGTATTTT
NA,14,TRBV28,NA,TRBJ1-1,CASSHRSLNTEAFF,TGTGCCAGCAGCCACAGGAGTTTGAACACTGAAGCTTTCTTT
NA,15,TRBV7-2,NA,TRBJ2-3,CASSPGRGPTDTQYF,TGTGCCAGCAGCCCGGGGCGCGGACCAACGGATACGCAGTATTTT
NA,12,TRBV20-1,NA,TRBJ2-7,CSVGTSAYEQYF,TGCAGTGTCGGGACGTCAGCCTACGAGCAGTACTTC
TRBD2,15,TRBV28,NA,TRBJ2-1,CASSHAGTSGYEQFF,TGTGCCAGCAGCCATGCCGGGACTAGTGGCTATGAGCAGTTCTTC
NA,14,TRBV27,NA,TRBJ2-7,CASSFWGPPYEQYF,TGTGCCAGCAGTTTTTGGGGTCCGCCCTACGAGCAGTACTTC
NA,11,TRBV29-1,few,TRBJ1-2,CSVEKGFSYTF,TGCAGCGTTGAGAAGGGCTTCAGCTACACCTTC
NA,15,TRBV13,NA,TRBJ2-7,CASSLGLSADYEQYF,TGTGCCAGCAGCTTAGGTCTTTCGGCGGACTACGAGCAGTACTTC
TRBD1,14,TRBV27,NA,TRBJ2-6,CASTTGAGANVLTF,TGTGCCAGCACCACAGGGGCGGGGGCCAACGTCCTGACTTTC
TRBD1,18,TRBV7-9,NA,TRBJ2-1,CASSTSTARDRPPNEQFF,TGTGCCAGCAGCACCTCTACCGCTCGGGACAGGCCCCCCAATGAGCAGTTCTTC
NA,13,TRBV27,once,TRBJ1-1,CASSRGSRTEAFF,TGTGCCAGCAGCCGCGGGTCGCGCACTGAAGCTTTCTTT
TRBD1,15,TRBV7-9,NA,TRBJ2-7,CASSSGTGSLSEQYF,TGTGCCAGCAGCTCCGGGACAGGGAGTTTATCCGAGCAGTACTTC
NA,11,TRBV29-1,NA,TRBJ2-5,CSPLREETQYF,TGCAGCCCCTTGAGGGAGGAGACCCAGTACTTC
NA,16,TRBV29-1,few,TRBJ2-1,CSVEGRMVGSFNEQFF,TGCAGCGTTGAGGGAAGGATGGTCGGTTCGTTTAATGAGCAGTTCTTC
TRBD1,17,TRBV12-3/TRBV12-4,NA,TRBJ1-2,CASSPRWADRAPYGYTF,TGTGCCAGCAGTCCCCGGTGGGCGGACAGGGCCCCCTATGGCTACACCTTC
TRBD2,16,TRBV4-2,NA,TRBJ2-3,CASSQVQRGATDTQYF,TGTGCCAGCAGCCAAGTCCAGCGGGGGGCCACAGATACGCAGTATTTT
NA,13,TRBV6-5,NA,TRBJ2-3,CASRVMGTDTQYF,TGTGCCAGCAGAGTGATGGGCACAGATACGCAGTATTTT
TRBD2,17,TRBV7-9,NA,TRBJ2-3,CASSTRLAGLSTDTQYF,TGTGCCAGCAGCACCAGACTAGCGGGGCTGAGCACAGATACGCAGTATTTT
TRBD2,16,TRBV12-3/TRBV12-4,many,TRBJ2-3,CASSLGLAASTDTQYF,TGTGCCAGCAGTCTGGGACTAGCGGCTAGCACAGATACGCAGTATTTT
NA,15,TRBV12-3/TRBV12-4,few,TRBJ2-7,CASSLAGVHAYEQYF,TGTGCCAGCAGTTTAGCCGGAGTCCACGCATACGAGCAGTACTTC
NA,16,TRBV4-1,NA,TRBJ2-1,CASSQDLGEIYNEQFF,TGCGCCAGCAGCCAAGATTTGGGGGAGATCTACAATGAGCAGTTCTTC
NA,13,TRBV5-1,few,TRBJ2-7,CASSLYEKGEQYF,TGCGCCAGCAGCTTGTACGAGAAGGGCGAGCAGTACTTC
NA,16,TRBV5-6,NA,TRBJ1-6,CASSSGQLTYNSPLHF,TGTGCCAGCAGCTCTGGACAGCTAACTTATAATTCACCCCTCCACTTT
NA,13,TRBV20-1,NA,TRBJ1-2,CSARRGAGFGYTF,TGCAGTGCTAGAAGGGGGGCGGGGTTTGGCTACACCTTC
TRBD2,12,TRBV29-1,NA,TRBJ2-7,CSVGGREVEQYF,TGCAGCGTCGGCGGGAGGGAGGTCGAGCAGTACTTC
TRBD2,16,TRBV29-1,few,TRBJ2-1,CSACPPSGSSYNEQFF,TGCAGCGCATGTCCCCCTAGCGGGAGTTCCTACAATGAGCAGTTCTTC
NA,16,TRBV29-1,NA,TRBJ2-7,CSVVPATTGGVREQYF,TGCAGCGTTGTACCAGCCACCACAGGAGGTGTACGCGAGCAGTACTTC
NA,16,TRBV27,NA,TRBJ2-7,CASSLSGRAAPYEQYF,TGTGCCAGCAGTTTATCGGGCAGGGCGGCCCCCTACGAGCAGTACTTC